Following are 8 T cell receptor beta chains from one sample sequenced in a study of blood T cell repertoires in COVID-19. Clones were sequenced by immunoSEQ multiplex PCR, and TCRdb holds only the in-frame ones, with some missing. The sample has around 300,000 clones; over 80% are singletons. The specimen was peripheral blood. The receptors stem from a woman between 45 and 65 years old with COVID-19, enrolled during active disease.

This chain connects TRBV6-5 to TRBJ1-6; 10 bases align to TRBD1. This CDR3 spans 14 amino acids. The germline CDR1 and CDR2 sequences are MNHEY and SVGAGI. The J segment lost 10 bases and the V segment lost 7 bases, leaving 7 bases of the junction unmatched. CDR3 region: CASTRDRGGSPLHF. DNA of the CDR3: TGTGCCAGCACCCGGGACAGGGGTGGATCACCCCTCCACTTT.

The chain joins TRBV9 to TRBJ1-2; tentatively, D is TRBD1 (5 bases). The V and J ends lost 3 bases and 6 bases respectively, with 15 bases between them. Germline V lookup: CDR1 SGDLS, CDR2 YYNGEE. The CDR3 is 14 residues long. The CDR3 sequence: CASSGGVGTHGYTF. CDR3 DNA sequence: TGTGCCAGCAGCGGAGGAGTCGGGACTCATGGCTACACCTTC. The full variable domain, rest sourced from reference TRBV9 and TRBJ1-2, is DSGVTQTPKHLITATGQRVTLRCSPRSGDLSVYWYQQSLDQGLQFLIQYYNGEERAKGNILERFSAQQFPDLHSELNLSSLELGDSALYFCASSGGVGTHGYTFGSGTRLTVV.

This clone was recorded once. This sequence joins TRBV5-4 and TRBJ2-3; 10 bases map to TRBD2. From germline, CDR1 is SGHNT and CDR2 YYREEE (reference sequence). The CDR3 runs to 20 residues. With V trimmed by 0 bases and J by 0 bases, 13 bases remained unmatched. The CDR3 is CASSLGGPSGLALSTDTQYF. For the CDR3, the DNA is TGTGCCAGCAGCTTGGGGGGGCCTTCGGGACTAGCGCTTAGCACAGATACGCAGTATTTT.

The rearrangement links TRBV15 to TRBJ2-7, with D unclear. The CDR3 totals 14 residues. The V and J ends lost 0 bases and 0 bases respectively, with 6 bases between them. The V gene's germline CDR1 is LNHNV and CDR2 YYDKDF (reference sequence). CDR3 in DNA: TGTGCCACCAGCAGAGACCGACTCTCCTACGAGCAGTACTTC. As protein: CATSRDRLSYEQYF.

The V and J genes are TRBV5-8 and TRBJ1-3; 7 positions match TRBD1. CDR3 length: 12 residues. CDR1 and CDR2 (germline): SGHTS, YDEGEE. Trimming cost V 7 bases and J 3 bases; bases outside gene matches: 1. The chain's CDR3 is CASGTDGNTIYF. CDR3 coding DNA: TGTGCCAGCGGGACAGATGGAAACACCATATATTTT.

The rearrangement links TRBV7-3 to TRBJ1-5; D is unclear. Trimming cost V 5 bases and J 5 bases, with 10 bases left between them. Germline V gene data show CDR1 as SGHTA and CDR2 as FQGTGA. The CDR3 is 13 amino acids. In nucleotides, the CDR3 is TGTGCCAGCAGCCCACAGCACGATCAGCCCCAGCATTTT. Translated: CASSPQHDQPQHF.

This chain joins TRBV6-5 and TRBJ1-5, with TRBD1 matching 9 bases. The CDR3 contains 15 residues. Germline CDR1 is MNHEY and CDR2 is SVGAGI. J was trimmed by 2 bases and V by 5 bases; bases with no gene match: 4. The CDR3 sequence: CASSTDRGGNQPQHF. The DNA for the CDR3 is TGTGCCAGCAGTACGGACAGGGGCGGCAATCAGCCCCAGCATTTT.

The rearrangement uses TRBV4-1 and TRBJ2-5, with 8 bases fitting TRBD1. V trimming: 4 bases; J trimming: 4 bases; junction bases outside the gene matches: 11. This CDR3 has 16 residues. Per the germline V gene, CDR1 is MGHRA and CDR2 is YSYEKL. The CDR3 loop is CASSLTQGARPETQYF. For the CDR3, the DNA is TGCGCCAGCAGCCTGACTCAGGGGGCGCGTCCAGAGACCCAGTACTTC.